Presented here are 5 T cell receptor beta chains from one specimen sequenced in a study of control samples from healthy donors and cancer patients. Profiling relied on immunoSEQ multiplex PCR, and the TCRdb table lists in-frame clones only, not all of them. The sample holds 110,000 or so clones, about 83% seen once. The specimen was blood. The receptors shown here come from a man aged 25-45 years in good health.

The chain recombines TRBV19 with TRBJ1-5; 7 bases align to TRBD1. Germline-derived CDR1 and CDR2 are LNHDA and SQIVND (reference sequence). V lost 4 bases and J lost 2; bases outside the gene matches: 5. This CDR3 is built from 15 residues. The CDR3 reads CASSKGAAGNQPQHF. CDR3 DNA: TGTGCCAGTAGTAAGGGGGCGGCTGGCAATCAGCCCCAGCATTTT.

CDR3 loop: CARGLSNEQFF. The DNA of the CDR3 is TGTGCCCGGGGTCTCAGCAATGAGCAGTTCTTC. J is TRBJ2-1 and V is TRBV30, with D possibly matching TRBD2 (5 bases). CDR1 GTSNPN and CDR2 SVGIG come from the germline V gene (reference sequence). Trimming took off 8 bases at V and 6 bases at J, with 11 bases between the two ends. The CDR3 is 11 residues long.

This clone was found a few times. In nucleotides, the CDR3 is TGTGCCAGCAGCCGAACACAGGGAGGCGGCTACACCTTC. Encoded protein: CASSRTQGGGYTF. This chain joins TRBV11-3 and TRBJ1-2; the D gene is possibly TRBD1 (6 bases). Germline CDR1 and CDR2: SGHNT and YENEEA. V was trimmed by 5 bases and J by 8 bases, leaving 15 bases between them. This CDR3 has 13 amino acids.

This sequence joins TRBV30 and TRBJ1-1, with D possibly matching TRBD1 (6 bases). Per the germline V gene, CDR1 is GTSNPN and CDR2 is SVGIG (reference sequence). V was cut by 3 bases and J by 3 bases, with 11 bases left in between. This CDR3 spans 13 amino acids. CDR3 in amino acids: CAWSRTDYTEAFF. The DNA of the CDR3 is TGTGCCTGGAGCCGGACAGACTACACTGAAGCTTTCTTT.

V gene TRBV24-1 combines with J gene TRBJ1-2; D remains unclear. Trimming took 5 bases from V and 4 from J, leaving 10 bases between them. Per germline, CDR1 KGHDR and CDR2 SFDVKD. The CDR3 length is 13 residues. CDR3 loop: CATSAGYRYGYTF. In DNA form, the CDR3 reads TGTGCCACCAGTGCGGGGTACCGCTATGGCTACACCTTC.